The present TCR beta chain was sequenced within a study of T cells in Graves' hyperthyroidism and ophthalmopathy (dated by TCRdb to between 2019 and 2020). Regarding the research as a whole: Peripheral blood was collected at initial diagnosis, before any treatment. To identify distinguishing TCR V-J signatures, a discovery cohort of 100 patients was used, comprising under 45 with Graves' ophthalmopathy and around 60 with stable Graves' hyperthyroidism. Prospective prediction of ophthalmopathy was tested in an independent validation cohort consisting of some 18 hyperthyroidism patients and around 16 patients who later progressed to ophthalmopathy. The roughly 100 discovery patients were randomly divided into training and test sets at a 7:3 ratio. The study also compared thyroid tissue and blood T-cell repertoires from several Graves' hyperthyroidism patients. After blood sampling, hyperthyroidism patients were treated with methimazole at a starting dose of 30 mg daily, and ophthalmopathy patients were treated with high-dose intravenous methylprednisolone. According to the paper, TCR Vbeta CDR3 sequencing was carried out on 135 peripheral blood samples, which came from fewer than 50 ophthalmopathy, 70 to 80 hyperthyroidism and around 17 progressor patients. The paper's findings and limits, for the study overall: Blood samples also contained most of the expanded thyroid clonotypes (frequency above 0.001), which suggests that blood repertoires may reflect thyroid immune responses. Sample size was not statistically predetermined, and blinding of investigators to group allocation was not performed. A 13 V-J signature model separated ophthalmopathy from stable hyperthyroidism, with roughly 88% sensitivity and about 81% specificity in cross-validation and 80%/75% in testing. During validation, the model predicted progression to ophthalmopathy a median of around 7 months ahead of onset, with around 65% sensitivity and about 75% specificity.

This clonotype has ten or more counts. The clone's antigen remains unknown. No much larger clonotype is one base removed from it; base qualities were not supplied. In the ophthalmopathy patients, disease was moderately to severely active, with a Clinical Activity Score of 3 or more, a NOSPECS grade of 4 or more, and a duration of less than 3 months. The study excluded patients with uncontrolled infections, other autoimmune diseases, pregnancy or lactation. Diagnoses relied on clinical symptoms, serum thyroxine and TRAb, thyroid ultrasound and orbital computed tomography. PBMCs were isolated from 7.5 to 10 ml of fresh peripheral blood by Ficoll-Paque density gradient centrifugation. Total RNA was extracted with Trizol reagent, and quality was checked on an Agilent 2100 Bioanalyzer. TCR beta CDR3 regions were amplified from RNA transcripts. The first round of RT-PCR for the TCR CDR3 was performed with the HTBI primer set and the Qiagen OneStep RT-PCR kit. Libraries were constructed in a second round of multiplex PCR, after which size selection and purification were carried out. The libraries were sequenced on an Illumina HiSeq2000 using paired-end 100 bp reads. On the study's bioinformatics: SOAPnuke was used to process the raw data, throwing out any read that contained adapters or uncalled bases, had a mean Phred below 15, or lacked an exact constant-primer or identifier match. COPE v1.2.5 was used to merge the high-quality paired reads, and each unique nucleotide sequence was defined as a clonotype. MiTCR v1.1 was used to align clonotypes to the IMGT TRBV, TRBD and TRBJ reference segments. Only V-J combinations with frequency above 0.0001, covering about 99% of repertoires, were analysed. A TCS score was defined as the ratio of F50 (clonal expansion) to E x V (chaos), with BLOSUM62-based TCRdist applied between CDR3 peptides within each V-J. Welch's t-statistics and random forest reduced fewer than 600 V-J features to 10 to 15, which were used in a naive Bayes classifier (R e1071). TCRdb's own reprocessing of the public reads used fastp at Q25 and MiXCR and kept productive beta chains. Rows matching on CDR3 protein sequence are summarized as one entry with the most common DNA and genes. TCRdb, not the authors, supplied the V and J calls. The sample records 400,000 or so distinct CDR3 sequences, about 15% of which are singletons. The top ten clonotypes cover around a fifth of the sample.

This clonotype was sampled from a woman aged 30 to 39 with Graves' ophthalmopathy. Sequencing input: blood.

The DNA sequence is as follows: TGTGCCAGCAGCCCCTACCCGGCCGAGCAGTTCTTC. This yields the protein CASSPYPAEQFF. This sequence uses TRBV11-2 and TRBJ2-1; the D gene cannot be named for sure. From its cysteine to its phenylalanine, the CDR3 spans 12 amino acids. The sequence is cut down to CDR3 DNA, 36 bases in frame from base 1. Reading the germline V gene gives CDR1 SGHAT and CDR2 FQNNGV. Trimming takes 5 bases from V and 10 bases from J, and the germline ends sit 12 bases apart.